The text below deals with one TCR beta chain. Investigators prepared the TCR beta libraries by applying iRepertoire HTBI primers and Arm-PCR of CDR3 regions. Source study methods: About 60 TRBV and roughly 15 TRBJ segments were identified across samples. TCRdb passed the multiplex PCR reads through MiXCR, listing each CDR3 protein once. The authors' filters were not applied to this entry. The data contain some 240,000 distinct CDR3 sequences, around a fifth of them singletons. Germline loops: CDR1 SGHAT, CDR2 FQNNGV. V was pared by 2 bases and J by 5 bases, with 10 bases between. This CDR3 has 14 residues. Time point indicated: newly diagnosed GD, antithyroid drugs for less than 3 months. There was RNA extracted from PBMCs, and the TCR library was made from it. The patients included were those that came from an endocrinology department in Xi'an, China. This sample is drawn from a study of regulatory T cells in long-lasting Graves disease. Study as a whole: Graves' cases, newly diagnosed, had used antithyroid drugs under 3 months.

Another study also made use of these data, one on T cells in Graves' hyperthyroidism and ophthalmopathy. In that study: In blood, most of the thyroid clonotypes expanded above 0.001 were also present.

Material: peripheral blood mononuclear cells (PBMCs), obtained at new diagnosis, from a patient treated with antithyroid drugs. The genes are TRBV11-2 and TRBJ2-1; TRBD2 is a possible D gene (5 bases). The clonotype comes from a woman aged 25 to 39 with Graves disease. CDR3 bases: TGTGCCAGCAGCTTACTCCGGGGTGACAATGAGCAGTTCTTC. Protein: CASSLLRGDNEQFF.